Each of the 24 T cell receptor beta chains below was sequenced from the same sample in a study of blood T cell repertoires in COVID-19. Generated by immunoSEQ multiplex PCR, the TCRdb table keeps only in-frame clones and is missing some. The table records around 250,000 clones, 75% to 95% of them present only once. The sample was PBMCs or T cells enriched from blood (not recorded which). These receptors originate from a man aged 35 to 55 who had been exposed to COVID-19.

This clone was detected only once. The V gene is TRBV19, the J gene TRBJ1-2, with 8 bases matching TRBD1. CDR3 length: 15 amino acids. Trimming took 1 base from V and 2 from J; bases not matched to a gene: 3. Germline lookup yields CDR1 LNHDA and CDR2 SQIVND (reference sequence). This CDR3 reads CASSIVGQGNYGYTF. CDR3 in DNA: TGTGCCAGTAGTATAGTCGGACAGGGAAACTATGGCTACACCTTC.

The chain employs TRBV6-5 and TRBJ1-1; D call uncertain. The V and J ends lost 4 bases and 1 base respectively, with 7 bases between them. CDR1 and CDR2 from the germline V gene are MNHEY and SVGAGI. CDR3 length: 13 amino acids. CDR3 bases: TGTGCCAGCAGTTCTGGCAGGAACACTGAAGCTTTCTTT. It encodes CASSSGRNTEAFF.

This CDR3 reads CASSPQTDEAFF. The CDR3 nucleotides read TGTGCCAGCAGCCCCCAGACAGATGAAGCTTTCTTT. The J gene is TRBJ1-1, the V gene TRBV7-9; tentatively, D is TRBD1 (5 bases). Germline V lookup: CDR1 SEHNR, CDR2 FQNEAQ (reference sequence). Trimming pared 5 bases from V and 7 bases from J, leaving 11 bases between. This CDR3 has 12 amino acids.

The CDR3 loop is CASSVAGVFTDTQYF. The CDR3 DNA sequence: TGTGCCAGCAGCGTAGCGGGGGTATTCACAGATACGCAGTATTTT. V is TRBV9 and J is TRBJ2-3, with D possibly TRBD2 on 6 matching bases. The CDR3 length is 15 residues. The V end was cut by 0 bases, the J end by 2 bases, with 10 bases between. Germline lookup yields CDR1 SGDLS and CDR2 YYNGEE. Full variable domain (missing parts from reference TRBV9 and TRBJ2-3): DSGVTQTPKHLITATGQRVTLRCSPRSGDLSVYWYQQSLDQGLQFLIQYYNGEERAKGNILERFSAQQFPDLHSELNLSSLELGDSALYFCASSVAGVFTDTQYFGPGTRLTVL.

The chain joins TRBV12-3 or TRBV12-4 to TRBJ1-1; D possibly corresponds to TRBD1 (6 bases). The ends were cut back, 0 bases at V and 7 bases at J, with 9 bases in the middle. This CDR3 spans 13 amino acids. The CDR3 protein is CASSLAQGNEAFF. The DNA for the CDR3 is TGTGCCAGCAGTTTAGCACAGGGAAATGAAGCTTTCTTT.

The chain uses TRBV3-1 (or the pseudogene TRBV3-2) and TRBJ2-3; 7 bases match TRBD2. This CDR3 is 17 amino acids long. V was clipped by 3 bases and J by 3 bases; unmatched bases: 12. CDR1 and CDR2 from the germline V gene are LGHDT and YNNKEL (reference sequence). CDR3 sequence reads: CASSHPREDAWTDTQYF. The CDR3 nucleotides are TGTGCCAGCAGCCATCCTCGGGAGGACGCCTGGACAGATACGCAGTATTTT.

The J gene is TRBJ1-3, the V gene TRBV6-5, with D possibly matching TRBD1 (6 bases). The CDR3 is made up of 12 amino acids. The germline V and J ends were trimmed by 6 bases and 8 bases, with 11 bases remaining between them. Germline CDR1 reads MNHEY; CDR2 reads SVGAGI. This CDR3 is CASRQGRDTIYF. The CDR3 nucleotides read TGTGCCAGCAGACAGGGACGGGACACCATATATTTT.

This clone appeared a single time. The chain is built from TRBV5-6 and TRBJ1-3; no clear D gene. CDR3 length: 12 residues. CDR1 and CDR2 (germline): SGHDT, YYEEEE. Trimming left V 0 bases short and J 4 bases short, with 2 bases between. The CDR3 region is CASSLVGNTIYF. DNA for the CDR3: TGTGCCAGCAGCTTGGTAGGAAACACCATATATTTT.

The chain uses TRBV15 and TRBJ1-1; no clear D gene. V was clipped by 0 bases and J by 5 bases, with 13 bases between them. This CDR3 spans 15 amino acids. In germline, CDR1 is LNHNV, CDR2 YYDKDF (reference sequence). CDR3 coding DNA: TGTGCCACCAGCAGAGAGAGGGTTCTTACAACTGAAGCTTTCTTT. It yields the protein CATSRERVLTTEAFF.

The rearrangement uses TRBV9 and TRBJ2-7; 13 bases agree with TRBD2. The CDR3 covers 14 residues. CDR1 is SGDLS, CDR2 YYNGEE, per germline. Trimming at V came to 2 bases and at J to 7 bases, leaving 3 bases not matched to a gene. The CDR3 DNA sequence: TGTGCCAGCAGCGTGGGACTAGCGGGAAATGAGCAGTACTTC. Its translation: CASSVGLAGNEQYF.

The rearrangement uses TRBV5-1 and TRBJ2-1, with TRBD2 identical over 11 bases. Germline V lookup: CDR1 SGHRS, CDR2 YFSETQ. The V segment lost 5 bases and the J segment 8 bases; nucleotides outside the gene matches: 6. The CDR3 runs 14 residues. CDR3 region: CASRELAGVHEQFF. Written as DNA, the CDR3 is TGCGCCAGCAGAGAACTAGCGGGAGTTCATGAGCAGTTCTTC.

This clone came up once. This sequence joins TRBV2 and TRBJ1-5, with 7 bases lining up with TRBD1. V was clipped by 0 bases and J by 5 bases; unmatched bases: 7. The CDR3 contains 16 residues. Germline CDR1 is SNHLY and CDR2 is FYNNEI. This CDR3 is CASSEALDRDDQPQHF. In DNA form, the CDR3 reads TGTGCCAGCAGTGAAGCACTTGACAGGGACGATCAGCCCCAGCATTTT.

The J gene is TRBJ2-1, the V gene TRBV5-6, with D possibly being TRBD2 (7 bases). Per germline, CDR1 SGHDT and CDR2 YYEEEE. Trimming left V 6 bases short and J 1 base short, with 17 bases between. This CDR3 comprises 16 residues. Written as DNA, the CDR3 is TGTGCCAGCAAAACCGGGGGGCGCATATCCTACAATGAGCAGTTCTTC. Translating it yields CASKTGGRISYNEQFF.

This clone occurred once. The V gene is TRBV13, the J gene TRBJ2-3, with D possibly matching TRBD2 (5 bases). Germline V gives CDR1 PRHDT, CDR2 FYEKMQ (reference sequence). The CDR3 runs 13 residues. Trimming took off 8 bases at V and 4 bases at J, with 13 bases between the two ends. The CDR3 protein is CASARVAADTQYF. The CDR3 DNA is TGTGCCAGCGCGCGGGTCGCAGCAGATACGCAGTATTTT.

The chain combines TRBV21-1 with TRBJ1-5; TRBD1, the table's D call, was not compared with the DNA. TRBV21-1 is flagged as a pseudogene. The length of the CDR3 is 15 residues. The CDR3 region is CASSKDETANQPQHF. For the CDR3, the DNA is TGTGCCAGCAGCAAAGATGAGACAGCTAATCAGCCCCAGCATTTT.

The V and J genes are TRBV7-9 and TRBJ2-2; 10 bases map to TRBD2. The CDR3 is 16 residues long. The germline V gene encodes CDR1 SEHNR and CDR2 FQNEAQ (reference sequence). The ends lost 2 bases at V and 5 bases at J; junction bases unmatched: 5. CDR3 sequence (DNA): TGTGCCAGCAGCTTACTAGCGGGAGTGGGAACCGGGGAGCTGTTTTTT. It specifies CASSLLAGVGTGELFF.

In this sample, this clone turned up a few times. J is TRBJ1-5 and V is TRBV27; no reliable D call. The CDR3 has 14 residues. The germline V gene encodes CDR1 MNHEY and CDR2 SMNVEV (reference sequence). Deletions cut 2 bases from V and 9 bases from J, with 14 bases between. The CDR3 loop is CASSLGSGFRPQHF. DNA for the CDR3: TGTGCCAGCAGTTTAGGGTCGGGATTTAGGCCCCAGCATTTT.

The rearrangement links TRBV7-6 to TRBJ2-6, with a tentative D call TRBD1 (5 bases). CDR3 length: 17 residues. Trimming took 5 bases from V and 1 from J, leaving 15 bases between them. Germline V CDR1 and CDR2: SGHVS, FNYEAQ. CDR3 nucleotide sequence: TGTGCCAGCAGCCCACGGACAACCCTATCTGGGGCCAACGTCCTGACTTTC. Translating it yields CASSPRTTLSGANVLTF.

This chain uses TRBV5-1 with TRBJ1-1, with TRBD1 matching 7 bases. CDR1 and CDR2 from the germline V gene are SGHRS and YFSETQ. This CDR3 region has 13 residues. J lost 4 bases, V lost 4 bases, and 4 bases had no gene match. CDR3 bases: TGCGCCAGCAGCGGAACAGGGGTCACTGAAGCTTTCTTT. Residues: CASSGTGVTEAFF.

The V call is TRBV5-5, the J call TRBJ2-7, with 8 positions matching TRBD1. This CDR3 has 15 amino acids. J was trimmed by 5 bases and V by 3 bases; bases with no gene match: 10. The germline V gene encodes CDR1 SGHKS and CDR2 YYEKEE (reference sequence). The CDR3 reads CASSWSQGAIDEQYF. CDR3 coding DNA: TGTGCCAGCAGCTGGTCCCAGGGGGCTATTGACGAGCAGTACTTC.

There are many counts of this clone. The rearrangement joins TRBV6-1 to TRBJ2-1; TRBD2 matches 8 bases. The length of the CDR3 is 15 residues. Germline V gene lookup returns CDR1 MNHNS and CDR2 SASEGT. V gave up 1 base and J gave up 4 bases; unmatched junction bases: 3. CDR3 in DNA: TGTGCCAGCAGTGAAGTGGCGGGAGGTTACAATGAGCAGTTCTTC. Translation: CASSEVAGGYNEQFF.

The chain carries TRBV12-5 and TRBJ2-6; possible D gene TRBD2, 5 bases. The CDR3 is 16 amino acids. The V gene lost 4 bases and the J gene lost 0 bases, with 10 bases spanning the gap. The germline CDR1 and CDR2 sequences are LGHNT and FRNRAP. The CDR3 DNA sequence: TGTGCTAGTGGTTATAGAGGGTTCTCTGGGGCCAACGTCCTGACTTTC. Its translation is CASGYRGFSGANVLTF.

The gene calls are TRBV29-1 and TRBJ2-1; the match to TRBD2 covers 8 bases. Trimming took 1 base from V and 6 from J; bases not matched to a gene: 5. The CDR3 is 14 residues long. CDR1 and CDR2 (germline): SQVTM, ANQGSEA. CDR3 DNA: TGCAGCGTTGAAGCCAGGCTAGCGGGCAATGAGCAGTTCTTC. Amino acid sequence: CSVEARLAGNEQFF.

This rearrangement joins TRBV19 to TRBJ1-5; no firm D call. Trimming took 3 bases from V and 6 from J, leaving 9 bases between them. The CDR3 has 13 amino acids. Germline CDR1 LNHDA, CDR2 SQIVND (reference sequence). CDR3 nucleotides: TGTGCCAGTAGTATCGGTCAGGCTCAGCCCCAGCATTTT. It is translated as CASSIGQAQPQHF.